Listed below are T cell receptor beta chains from one sample, sequenced in a study of blood T cell repertoires in COVID-19. Measured with immunoSEQ multiplex PCR; TCRdb has only the in-frame clones, and not every one. The profile shows 200,000 or so clones, approximately 86% of them singletons. Sequencing was done on a sample of peripheral blood. Receptors originate from a man between 65 and 85 years old with active or convalescent COVID-19. Both conserved end residues are part of each CDR3. A D gene is named only where the DNA matches it firmly. Size is stated for part of the rows, as once, few or many counts, or as a class when the clone is expanded.

J gene: TRBJ2-2; D gene: TRBD2; clone size: -; V gene: TRBV2; CDR3 DNA: TGTGCCAGCAGTGAATTCCTAGCGGGCACCGGGGAGCTGTTTTTT; CDR3 protein: CASSEFLAGTGELFF
J gene: TRBJ2-1; D gene: -; clone size: -; V gene: TRBV6-2/TRBV6-3; CDR3 DNA: TGTGCCAGCAGTCGCGGTGGGGGGGCTCAGTTCTTC; CDR3 protein: CASSRGGGAQFF
J gene: TRBJ1-2; D gene: TRBD1; clone size: once; V gene: TRBV4-1; CDR3 DNA: TGCGCCAGCAGCCTCCAAGGACAGGGGGCGTTGAGCTATGGCTACACCTTC; CDR3 protein: CASSLQGQGALSYGYTF
J gene: TRBJ2-3; D gene: -; clone size: -; V gene: TRBV5-1; CDR3 DNA: TGCGCCAGCAGGGCGGGGAATCCTAGCACAGATACGCAGTATTTT; CDR3 protein: CASRAGNPSTDTQYF
J gene: TRBJ2-3; D gene: TRBD2; clone size: -; V gene: TRBV5-1; CDR3 DNA: TGCGCCAGCAGCTTGGGGGCTAGCGGGCTACGCACAGATACGCAGTATTTT; CDR3 protein: CASSLGASGLRTDTQYF
J gene: TRBJ1-6; D gene: -; clone size: -; V gene: TRBV6-6; CDR3 DNA: TGTGCCAGCAGTTACCCCCAGGCAGGGGCGTTACCCCTCCACTTT; CDR3 protein: CASSYPQAGALPLHF
J gene: TRBJ2-7; D gene: -; clone size: -; V gene: TRBV15; CDR3 DNA: TGTGCCACCAGCAGAGATCTTGGCAACCCCTACGAGCAGTACTTC; CDR3 protein: CATSRDLGNPYEQYF
J gene: TRBJ2-7; D gene: -; clone size: few; V gene: TRBV30; CDR3 DNA: TGTGCCTGGAGGATCACAGGCTCCTACGAGCAGTACTTC; CDR3 protein: CAWRITGSYEQYF
J gene: TRBJ1-4; D gene: -; clone size: -; V gene: TRBV11-2; CDR3 DNA: TGTGCCAGCAGCGTGGACAGTTCAACTAATGAAAAACTGTTTTTT; CDR3 protein: CASSVDSSTNEKLFF
J gene: TRBJ2-7; D gene: TRBD2; clone size: -; V gene: TRBV28; CDR3 DNA: TGTGCCAGCAGTGCCGCCCTCGGACTAGCGGGAGGTTACTACGAGCAGTACTTC; CDR3 protein: CASSAALGLAGGYYEQYF
J gene: TRBJ1-5; D gene: -; clone size: -; V gene: TRBV28; CDR3 DNA: TGTGCCAGCAGTTTTACCAAAGAGCTAAATCAGCCCCAGCATTTT; CDR3 protein: CASSFTKELNQPQHF
J gene: TRBJ2-7; D gene: TRBD1; clone size: -; V gene: TRBV6-5; CDR3 DNA: TGTGCCAGCAGTAGACAGGGGATAGGCTACGAGCAGTACTTC; CDR3 protein: CASSRQGIGYEQYF
J gene: TRBJ1-4; D gene: -; clone size: once; V gene: TRBV18; CDR3 DNA: TGTGCCAGCTCAACCCTCCCCCCGGTTAGGAGGGGTGAAAAACTGTTTTTT; CDR3 protein: CASSTLPPVRRGEKLFF
J gene: TRBJ1-5; D gene: -; clone size: few; V gene: TRBV24-1; CDR3 DNA: TGTGCCACCAGTGACCCGACAGGTAATCAGCCCCAGCATTTT; CDR3 protein: CATSDPTGNQPQHF
J gene: TRBJ2-7; D gene: TRBD2; clone size: -; V gene: TRBV7-8; CDR3 DNA: TGTGCCAGCAGGCGAGGAGTGGAGTTTGGAGCGGGGGGGCGATCCTACGAGCAGTACTTC; CDR3 protein: CASRRGVEFGAGGRSYEQYF
J gene: TRBJ1-4; D gene: -; clone size: -; V gene: TRBV4-1; CDR3 DNA: TGCGCCAGCAGCCCGGGGAGAGGTGGGAGGGAAAAACTGTTTTTT; CDR3 protein: CASSPGRGGREKLFF